The T cell receptor beta chain described here comes from a study of spatial heterogeneity in lung cancer. At the level of the study: The donor population consisted of under 75 patients with untreated, early-stage non-small cell lung cancer. PBMC collected at follow-up were sequenced when available, a median of roughly two years after resection.

Broader study findings: Among blood samples, ubiquitous expanded tumor TCRs appeared more at resection than at follow-up.

This clonotype was detected only a few times. Its antigen is unidentified. TCRdb reprocessed the 5' RACE reads via MiXCR and lists one record per CDR3 protein. The sample contains more than 75,000 distinct CDR3 sequences, roughly a fifth of which appear only once. This sample's time point: blood at routine non-recurrence follow-up after resection. No cell sorting; template was whole RNA from tumor, lung tissue or PBMC. CDR1 and CDR2 from the germline V gene are SGHTA and FQGNSA. V lost 5 bases to trimming and J lost 7 bases; unmatched junction nucleotides: 8. This CDR3 comprises 16 residues. The starting material was PBMCs, obtained at follow-up. The TCR was taken from a male donor with early-stage non-small cell lung cancer. The V gene is TRBV7-2, the J gene TRBJ2-2, with 12 bases lining up with TRBD1. CDR3: CASSVSGTGGGGELFF. The DNA of the CDR3 is TGTGCCAGCAGCGTATCCGGGACAGGGGGCGGCGGGGAGCTGTTTTTT. The full variable domain, in which reference TRBV7-2 and TRBJ2-2 provide the parts outside the CDR3, is GAGVSQSPSNKVTEKGKDVELRCDPISGHTALYWYRQSLGQGLEFLIYFQGNSAPDKSGLPSDRFSAERTGGSVSTLTIQRTQQEDSAVYLCASSVSGTGGGGELFFGEGSRLTVL.